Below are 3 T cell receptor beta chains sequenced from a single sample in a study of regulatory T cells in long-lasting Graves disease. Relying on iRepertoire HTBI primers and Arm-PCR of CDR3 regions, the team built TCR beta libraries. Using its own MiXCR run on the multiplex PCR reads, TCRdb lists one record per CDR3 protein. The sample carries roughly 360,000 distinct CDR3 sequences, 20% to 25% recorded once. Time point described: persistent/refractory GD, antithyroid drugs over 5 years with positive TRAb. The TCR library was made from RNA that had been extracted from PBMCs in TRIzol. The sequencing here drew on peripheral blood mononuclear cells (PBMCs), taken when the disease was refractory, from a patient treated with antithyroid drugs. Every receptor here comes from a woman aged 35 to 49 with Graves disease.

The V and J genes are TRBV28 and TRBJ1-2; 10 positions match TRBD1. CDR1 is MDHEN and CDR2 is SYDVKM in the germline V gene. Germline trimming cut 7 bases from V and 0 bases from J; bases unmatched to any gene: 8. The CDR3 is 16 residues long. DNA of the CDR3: TGTGCCAGCATAATGGGCGGACAGGGGGCTAACTATGGCTACACCTTC. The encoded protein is CASIMGGQGANYGYTF.

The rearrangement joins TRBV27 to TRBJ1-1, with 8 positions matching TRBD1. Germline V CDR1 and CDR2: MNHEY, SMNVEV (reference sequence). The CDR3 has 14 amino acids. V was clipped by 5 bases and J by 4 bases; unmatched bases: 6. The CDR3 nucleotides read TGTGCCAGCAGTCCGACAGGGGTTCGCACTGAAGCTTTCTTT. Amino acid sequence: CASSPTGVRTEAFF.

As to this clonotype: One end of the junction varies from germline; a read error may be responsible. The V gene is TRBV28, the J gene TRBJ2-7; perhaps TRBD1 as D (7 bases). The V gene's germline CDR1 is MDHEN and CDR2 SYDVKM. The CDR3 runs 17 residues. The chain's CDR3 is CASSPGQGGFISYEQYF. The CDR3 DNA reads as TGCGCCAGCAGCCCGGGGCAGGGGGGCTTTATCTCCTACGAGCAGTACTTC. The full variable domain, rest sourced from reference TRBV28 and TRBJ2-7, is DVKVTQSSRYLVKRTGEKVFLECVQDMDHENMFWYRQDPGLGLRLIYFSYDVKMKEKGDIPEGYSVSREKKERFSLILESASTNQTSMYLCASSPGQGGFISYEQYFGPGTRLTVT.